This TCR beta chain was sequenced for a study of spatial heterogeneity in lung cancer. Study in general: Consistent detection of more beta-chain than alpha-chain sequences was observed. Matched bulk RNA-seq provided a T cell module score, and TCR transcript counts in tumor regions correlated strongly with it.

Broader study findings: In tumors, expanded intratumoral alpha and beta TCR counts tracked mutation counts.

TCRdb itself ran the 5' RACE reads through MiXCR, one entry per CDR3 protein. The sample holds under 15,000 distinct CDR3 sequences; about 5% are singletons and the top ten take 11%. This clonotype was found many times. Its antigen is not identified. V was pared by 1 base and J by 4 bases, with 13 bases between. Germline lookup yields CDR1 SGHRS and CDR2 YFSETQ. This CDR3 contains 15 residues. The time point was: sample taken at primary tumor resection. Untreated early-stage non-small cell lung cancer patients, around 72 in total, were the donors. The authors sequenced whole RNA from tumor, nontumor lung or frozen PBMC without sorting.

V gene TRBV5-1 combines with J gene TRBJ2-3; the D call may be TRBD1 or TRBD2 (6 bases each). The sample consisted of lung tumor tissue, taken at surgery. The TCR sequence derives from a female donor with early-stage non-small cell lung cancer. The CDR3 nucleotides read TGCGCCAGCAGCTTGTGGGGGGCCGATGCAGATACGCAGTATTTT. The encoded protein is CASSLWGADADTQYF.